One T cell receptor beta chain is described in this entry. The antigen remains undetermined. Generated by immunoSEQ multiplex PCR, the TCRdb table keeps only in-frame clones and is missing some. This table has over 110,000 clones, approximately 87% appearing once. The source of the sample is a study of T cell responses to AZD1222 COVID-19 vaccine. Study-level results: There were mostly white British donors and more females than males, and clonal diversity was possibly underestimated. Receipt of two AZD1222 doses was followed by a rise in Spike-specific TCR breadth and depth. Repertoire samples came only from after the peak T cell response.

Second-dose intervals of approximately 4 or approximately 12 weeks were pooled. The germline V gene has CDR1 LNHNV and CDR2 YYDKDF (reference sequence). Trimming took 5 bases from V and 8 from J; bases not matched to a gene: 4. The CDR3 sequence is 13 residues long. This sample comprised peripheral blood, obtained 28 days after the second AZD1222 dose. The receptor's source is an adult who received the AZD1222 COVID-19 vaccine. This chain connects TRBV15 to TRBJ1-3; 9 nucleotides agree with TRBD1. DNA of the CDR3: TGTGCCACCAGCGCAGACAGGGGGGACACCATATATTTT. It is translated as CATSADRGDTIYF.